The TCR beta chain described here comes from a study of cytomegalovirus exposure and HLA in healthy donors. At the level of the study: HLA-typed donors were the source of some 80 million unique TCRs, which an early data release held. The study, taken as a whole, reports: Clonal expansion was found to be greater in HLA-associated TCR beta chains than in equally common others in a later analysis.

The PCR contained 60 Vbeta and 13 Jbeta primers. Generated by immunoSEQ multiplex PCR, the TCRdb table keeps only in-frame clones and is missing some. The sample carries approximately 150,000 clones, approximately 72% recorded once. The germline gives CDR1 MNHEY, CDR2 SVGAGI. The CDR3 covers 14 residues. V dropped 6 bases and J dropped 2 bases, with 13 bases sitting between them. In its sample, this clone was seen a few times. Its antigen remains unknown. This rearrangement joins TRBV6-5 to TRBJ1-1; perhaps TRBD1 as D (5 bases). This TCR derives from a female donor in good health and CMV-seronegative. The material sequenced was PBMCs. CDR3 DNA: TGTGCCAGCAGGCCAAGGGGCGAAAACACTGAAGCTTTCTTT. This sequence encodes CASRPRGENTEAFF.